This T cell receptor beta chain was sequenced for a study of T cell clonality in common variable immunodeficiency. This clone was seen ten or more times. Its antigen is not identified. The sequenced fragment ends 3 residues before the CDR3 boundary, so the rest is inferred from the germline J gene. CDR3 length equals 13 residues. V shed 3 bases and J shed 3 bases, with 9 bases lying between them. The germline V gene encodes CDR1 SQVTM and CDR2 ANQGSEA. Equal genomic DNA amounts from CVID and control samples were sequenced. Produced via immunoSEQ multiplex PCR; TCRdb's table is partial and in-frame only. The sample offers about 44,000 clones and no singletons, the top ten holding about 10%. General observations from the study: CVID subjects showed higher TCRbeta clonality than healthy controls.

This chain uses TRBV29-1 with TRBJ1-3; a possible D gene is TRBD1 (6 bases). The receptor was isolated from a person aged 18 to 70 in good health. The sequenced material came from peripheral blood mononuclear cells. The sequenced CDR3 bases are TGCAGCGTTGATGAGACAGGTGGAAACACC. As protein: CSVDETGGNT. The whole CDR3 sequence is CSVDETGGNTIYF.